These 30 T cell receptor beta chains were sequenced from one sample in a study of Ad26.COV2.S vaccination and SARS-CoV-2 variants. As to treatment: around 19 received Ad26.COV2.S at low or high dose, single or two shots; 5 received placebo; per-sample allocation not given. The study sampled participants on day 63 after the first vaccine or placebo injection. Generated by immunoSEQ multiplex PCR, the TCRdb table keeps only in-frame clones and is missing some. The data show around 450,000 clones, about 90% seen once. This specimen consisted of peripheral blood, obtained in a trial of Ad26.COV2.S vaccine versus placebo. These receptors all stem from a person aged 18 to 59 who received the Ad26.COV2.S COVID-19 vaccine or a placebo.

The V and J genes are TRBV28 and TRBJ1-2, with 7 positions matching TRBD1. Trimming at V came to 6 bases and at J to 0 bases, leaving 7 bases not matched to a gene. CDR1 is MDHEN, CDR2 SYDVKM, per germline. The CDR3 spans 15 residues. The CDR3 DNA reads as TGTGCCAGCAGCCGTCCGGGACAGCCTAACTATGGCTACACCTTC. Translated: CASSRPGQPNYGYTF.

The chain links TRBV5-1 to TRBJ2-3, with TRBD1 as a possible D gene (6 bases). This CDR3 contains 13 residues. CDR1 and CDR2 (germline): SGHRS, YFSETQ. Trimming pared 6 bases from V and 2 bases from J, leaving 10 bases between. This CDR3 reads CASTLGATDTQYF. In DNA form, the CDR3 reads TGCGCCAGCACCCTGGGGGCCACAGATACGCAGTATTTT.

As concerns this clone: At one end the junction does not follow the germline gene, possibly because of a read error. The chain couples TRBV4-3 to TRBJ2-2; a weak D match, TRBD2 (7 bases). The germline gives CDR1 LGHNA, CDR2 YSLEER. This CDR3 contains 16 residues. The CDR3 here is CTSSQGKGGDTGELFF. CDR3 bases: TGCACCAGCAGCCAAGGAAAAGGGGGGGACACCGGGGAGCTGTTTTTT.

V gene TRBV9 combines with J gene TRBJ1-6; D is possibly TRBD1 (6 bases). The CDR3 is made up of 16 amino acids. Germline assignment: CDR1 SGDLS and CDR2 YYNGEE. V lost 4 bases, J lost 6 bases, and 17 bases lay in between. The CDR3 sequence is CASSTLTGRGNSPLHF. DNA of the CDR3: TGTGCCAGCAGCACCCTTACAGGGCGCGGTAATTCACCCCTCCACTTT.

The chain joins TRBV28 to TRBJ2-1, with D possibly being TRBD2 (5 bases). V was pared by 3 bases and J by 14 bases, with 23 bases between. The CDR3 runs 15 residues. Germline CDR1 reads MDHEN; CDR2 reads SYDVKM. CDR3 in amino acids: CASSFFRLARSVKFF. CDR3 DNA sequence: TGTGCCAGCAGTTTCTTCCGGCTAGCAAGATCCGTGAAGTTCTTC.

The chain has TRBV19 and TRBJ2-1, with 10 bases that match TRBD2. The CDR3 is made up of 17 amino acids. The germline CDR1 and CDR2 sequences are LNHDA and SQIVND (reference sequence). With 6 bases clipped from V and 9 bases from J, the junction kept 17 bases outside the gene matches. The DNA for the CDR3 is TGTGCCAGTAGCACCTCCCCCGGACTAGCGGAGAGGGGTGAGCAGTTCTTC. Translating it yields CASSTSPGLAERGEQFF.

The chain has TRBV5-1 and TRBJ2-5; no reliable D call. This CDR3 comprises 16 residues. The V end lost 0 bases, the J end lost 1 base, and 13 bases lay between the germline ends. The germline V gene encodes CDR1 SGHRS and CDR2 YFSETQ. The CDR3 coding sequence is TGCGCCAGCAGCTTGGAAGGTTTGGGGATCCAAGAGACCCAGTACTTC. This translates into CASSLEGLGIQETQYF.

Concerning this clone: The sample contains more than one DNA sequence encoding this CDR3. V and J are TRBV12-3 or TRBV12-4 and TRBJ2-7, with D uncertain. The ends were cut back, 3 bases at V and 1 base at J, with 1 base in the middle. CDR3 length equals 11 residues. DNA for the CDR3: TGTGCCAGCAGTTTTTCCTACGAGCAGTACTTC. Its protein is CASSFSYEQYF.

The chain has TRBV20-1 and TRBJ2-1; D unresolved. The CDR3 covers 12 residues. Germline V lookup: CDR1 DFQATT, CDR2 SNEGSKA (reference sequence). V lost 3 bases and J lost 15, with 18 bases in between. The CDR3 is CSASPGGVGRFF. CDR3 sequence (DNA): TGCAGTGCTAGTCCGGGCGGCGTGGGCCGGTTCTTC.

The chain couples TRBV18 to TRBJ2-2; 8 bases fit TRBD1. The V and J ends lost 3 bases and 4 bases, in that order; junction bases with no gene match: 7. Germline assignment: CDR1 KGHSH and CDR2 LQKENI. The CDR3 is 16 residues long. The CDR3 DNA reads as TGTGCCAGCTCACCGACTGGACAGGGAAGCACCGGGGAGCTGTTTTTT. It yields the protein CASSPTGQGSTGELFF.

The chain uses TRBV5-4 and TRBJ1-6; tentative D call: TRBD1 (5 bases). Trimming stripped 4 bases from V and 7 bases from J, with 12 bases between. The length of the CDR3 is 14 residues. Germline-derived CDR1 and CDR2 are SGHNT and YYREEE (reference sequence). CDR3 in DNA: TGTGCCAGCAGCCTCAGGGTGGGGAATTCACCCCTCCACTTT. Translating it yields CASSLRVGNSPLHF.

This chain connects TRBV3-1 (or the pseudogene TRBV3-2) to TRBJ2-1, with TRBD2 identical over 12 bases. V trimming: 7 bases; J trimming: 3 bases; junction bases outside the gene matches: 4. CDR1 is LGHDT, CDR2 YNNKEL, per germline (reference sequence). CDR3 length equals 15 residues. The CDR3 region is CASTRLAGDYNEQFF. CDR3 bases: TGTGCCAGCACAAGACTAGCGGGAGACTACAATGAGCAGTTCTTC.

The chain links TRBV6-2 or TRBV6-3 to TRBJ2-7, with TRBD2 identical over 11 bases. This CDR3 is 15 amino acids long. CDR1 and CDR2 (germline): MNHEY, SVGEGT. The J segment lost 6 bases and the V segment lost 5 bases, leaving 9 bases of the junction unmatched. CDR3 residues: CASSGRLAGSVEQYF. The CDR3, as DNA: TGTGCCAGCAGTGGGCGACTAGCGGGAAGTGTCGAGCAGTACTTC.

In DNA, the CDR3 is TGTGCCAGCAGCCCAGCAGTGGGCCTAGACAATGAGCAGTTCTTC. It encodes CASSPAVGLDNEQFF. The V and J genes are TRBV7-9 and TRBJ2-1; D remains ambiguous. Trimming removed 5 bases from V and 5 bases from J, with 16 bases in between. From germline, CDR1 is SEHNR and CDR2 FQNEAQ (reference sequence). The CDR3 covers 15 residues.

This chain links TRBV7-9 with TRBJ2-2, with TRBD2 matching over 8 bases. This CDR3 has 18 amino acids. CDR1 is SEHNR, CDR2 FQNEAQ, per germline (reference sequence). The V and J ends lost 0 bases and 6 bases, in that order; junction bases with no gene match: 12. CDR3 nucleotides: TGTGCCAGCAGCTTAGCCCCAAGGACTAGCTATCGCCCCGGGGAGCTGTTTTTT. It yields the protein CASSLAPRTSYRPGELFF. Variable domain in full (rest from reference TRBV7-9 and TRBJ2-2): DTGVSQNPRHKITKRGQNVTFRCDPISEHNRLYWYRQTLGQGPEFLTYFQNEAQLEKSRLLSDRFSAERPKGSFSTLEIQRTEQGDSAMYLCASSLAPRTSYRPGELFFGEGSRLTVL.

The chain combines TRBV5-1 with TRBJ2-7; no clear D. Between the trimmed V and J ends, which lost 1 base and 5 bases, there was a span of 10 bases. Germline CDR1 is SGHRS and CDR2 is YFSETQ. There are 13 residues in the CDR3. Written as DNA, the CDR3 is TGCGCCAGCAGCTTGACCCCGGCCAACGAGCAGTACTTC. This translates into CASSLTPANEQYF.

CDR3 in DNA: TGTGCCAGCAGCCAAGAAGAACACGAGCAGTACTTC. Translation gives CASSQEEHEQYF. The V gene is TRBV3-1 (or the pseudogene TRBV3-2), the J gene TRBJ2-7; D not certain. Germline assignment: CDR1 LGHDT and CDR2 YNNKEL (reference sequence). The CDR3 extends over 12 amino acids. Trimming removed 0 bases at V and 5 bases at J, with 5 bases between.

Here the CDR3 reads CASSFQDRGNIQYF. The CDR3 nucleotides read TGTGCCAGCAGTTTCCAAGACAGGGGTAACATTCAGTACTTC. The rearrangement links TRBV28 to TRBJ2-4, with TRBD1 matching over 8 bases. With 3 bases clipped from V and 7 bases from J, the junction kept 5 bases outside the gene matches. CDR1 is MDHEN and CDR2 is SYDVKM in the germline V gene. The CDR3 totals 14 residues.

The V call is TRBV6-1, the J call TRBJ1-6; 10 bases agree with TRBD1. Trimming took 2 bases from V and 2 from J; bases not matched to a gene: 6. This CDR3 is 18 amino acids long. Germline CDR1 MNHNS, CDR2 SASEGT. CDR3 DNA sequence: TGTGCCAGCAGTGAAAGGGGGACAGGGGCGACCTATAATTCACCCCTCCACTTT. This sequence encodes CASSERGTGATYNSPLHF.

The chain carries TRBV27 and TRBJ2-1; perhaps TRBD2 as D (6 bases). Germline assignment: CDR1 MNHEY and CDR2 SMNVEV (reference sequence). V was cut by 6 bases and J by 6 bases, with 21 bases left in between. The CDR3 is 16 residues long. The CDR3 DNA sequence: TGTGCCAGCAGGGACTATTTTTCCGGGACTCTCAATGAGCAGTTCTTC. Translation gives CASRDYFSGTLNEQFF.

The gene calls are TRBV6-5 and TRBJ2-1, with D tentatively TRBD1 or TRBD2 (5 bases each). Trimming removed 5 bases at V and 8 bases at J, with 13 bases between. The CDR3 loop spans 13 amino acids. CDR1 is MNHEY, CDR2 SVGAGI, per germline. The CDR3 sequence is CASSLGTGDEQFF. The CDR3 DNA reads TGTGCCAGCAGTCTCGGGACCGGCGATGAGCAGTTCTTC.

This sequence joins TRBV12-3 or TRBV12-4 and TRBJ1-4; 7 bases align to TRBD1. CDR3 length: 13 residues. Unmatched junction bases numbered 7, after V lost 7 bases and J lost 8 bases. The CDR3 DNA sequence: TGTGCCAGCACCTCCAGGGGGATAGAAAAACTGTTTTTT. Its translation is CASTSRGIEKLFF.

This rearrangement joins TRBV7-2 to TRBJ2-5, with TRBD2 identical over 8 bases. V dropped 1 base and J dropped 5; count of bases not matched to a gene: 6. Germline V lookup: CDR1 SGHTA, CDR2 FQGNSA. The CDR3 is made up of 15 amino acids. The CDR3 protein is CASSLGGGMGETQYF. The CDR3 nucleotides read TGTGCCAGCAGCTTAGGCGGGGGGATGGGGGAGACCCAGTACTTC.

The J gene is TRBJ2-5, the V gene TRBV15, with D perhaps TRBD1 or TRBD2 (7 bases each). The CDR3 is 16 amino acids. Trimming stripped 3 bases from V and 2 bases from J, with 16 bases between. Germline values: CDR1 LNHNV, CDR2 YYDKDF (reference sequence). CDR3: CATSSGRGGFQETQYF. CDR3 DNA: TGTGCCACCAGCAGTGGCAGGGGGGGTTTTCAAGAGACCCAGTACTTC.

The genes are TRBV24-1 and TRBJ2-2; 13 bases align to TRBD2. The V segment lost 2 bases and the J segment 4 bases; nucleotides outside the gene matches: 12. This CDR3 has 20 amino acids. From germline, CDR1 is KGHDR and CDR2 SFDVKD. CDR3 nucleotide sequence: TGTGCCACCAGTGATTGGAGGACTAGCGGGAGCGTCTTAAGCACCGGGGAGCTGTTTTTT. Encoded protein: CATSDWRTSGSVLSTGELFF.

This clone was picked up a small number of times. The rearrangement joins TRBV4-1 to TRBJ2-2; D possibly corresponds to TRBD2 (5 bases). This CDR3 has 13 amino acids. V was shortened by 0 bases and J by 7 bases, with 6 bases between the two germline ends. The germline V gene encodes CDR1 MGHRA and CDR2 YSYEKL. Here the CDR3 DNA reads TGCGCCAGCAGCCAAGAAGAGGGCGGGGAGCTGTTTTTT. Its translation is CASSQEEGGELFF.

This rearrangement joins TRBV27 to TRBJ2-7; 8 bases match TRBD1. Germline V gene sequence: CDR1 MNHEY, CDR2 SMNVEV (reference sequence). V gave up 8 bases and J gave up 6 bases; unmatched junction bases: 12. The CDR3 has 14 residues. As DNA, the CDR3 is TGTGCCAGCGCAATTGGACAGGGTGGTGGCGAGCAGTACTTC. Amino acid sequence: CASAIGQGGGEQYF.

The J gene is TRBJ2-1, the V gene TRBV4-1; 14 nucleotides align to TRBD2. Germline V CDR1 and CDR2: MGHRA, YSYEKL. This CDR3 region has 17 residues. V lost 3 bases to trimming and J lost 8 bases; unmatched junction nucleotides: 9. The CDR3 loop is CASSQGVGLAGEDEQFF. The CDR3 region has the DNA TGCGCCAGCAGCCAGGGGGTGGGACTAGCGGGGGAGGATGAGCAGTTCTTC.

J is TRBJ2-1 and V is TRBV20-1; D is undetermined. Germline CDR1 DFQATT, CDR2 SNEGSKA (reference sequence). The CDR3 sequence is 11 residues long. The germline V and J ends were trimmed by 5 bases and 6 bases, with 8 bases remaining between them. CDR3 bases: TGCAGTGCTTCCAACATCAATGAGCAGTTCTTC. Its protein is CSASNINEQFF.

This sequence joins TRBV28 and TRBJ1-4; D not resolved. CDR3 length equals 14 residues. From germline, CDR1 is MDHEN and CDR2 SYDVKM. Trimming took 0 bases from V and 3 from J, leaving 5 bases between them. The CDR3 DNA reads TGTGCCAGCAGTTTATGGACCTCTAATGAAAAACTGTTTTTT. Its translation: CASSLWTSNEKLFF.